Given below is one T cell receptor beta chain in context. Its antigen remains unknown. This entry comes from a study of response to subunit inactivated influenza vaccine. Broader study findings: Seasonal influenza vaccination, on each occasion, was suggested by the authors to recruit few new T cells.

Germline-derived CDR1 and CDR2 are SGHRS and YFSETQ. The CDR3 consists of 15 residues. Trimming took 3 bases from V and 4 from J; bases not matched to a gene: 2. TCRdb ran MiXCR on the RT-PCR reads and lists one entry per CDR3 protein. The table shows fewer than 800,000 distinct CDR3 sequences, with 15% to 19% occurring only once. This receptor was identified in a man aged 45-65 years who received an inactivated influenza vaccine. The chain couples TRBV5-1 to TRBJ2-5; the match to TRBD2 covers 14 bases. Sample: PBMCs from blood, taken 12 days after vaccination. This CDR3 reads CASSSGLAGAETQYF. For the CDR3, the DNA is TGCGCCAGCAGCTCGGGACTAGCGGGAGCAGAGACCCAGTACTTC. Full variable domain (rest looked up from reference TRBV5-1 and TRBJ2-5): KAGVTQTPRYLIKTRGQQVTLSCSPISGHRSVSWYQQTPGQGLQFLFEYFSETQRNKGNFPGRFSGRQFSNSRSEMNVSTLELGDSALYLCASSSGLAGAETQYFGPGTRLLVL.